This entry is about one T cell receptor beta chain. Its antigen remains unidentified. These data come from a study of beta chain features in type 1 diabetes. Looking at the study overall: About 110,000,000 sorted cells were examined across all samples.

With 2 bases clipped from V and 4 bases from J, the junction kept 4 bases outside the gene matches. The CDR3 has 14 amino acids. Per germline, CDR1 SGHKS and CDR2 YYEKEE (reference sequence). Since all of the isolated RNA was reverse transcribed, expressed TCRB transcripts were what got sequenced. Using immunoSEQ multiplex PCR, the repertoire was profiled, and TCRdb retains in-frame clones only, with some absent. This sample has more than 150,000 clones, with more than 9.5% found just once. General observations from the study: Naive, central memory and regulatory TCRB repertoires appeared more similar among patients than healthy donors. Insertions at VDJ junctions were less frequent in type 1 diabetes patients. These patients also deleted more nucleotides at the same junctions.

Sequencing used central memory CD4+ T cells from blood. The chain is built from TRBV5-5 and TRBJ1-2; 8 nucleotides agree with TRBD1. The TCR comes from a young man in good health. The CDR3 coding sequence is TGTGCCAGCAGCTTAAGGACAGGGCCCTATGGCTACACCTTC. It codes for CASSLRTGPYGYTF.